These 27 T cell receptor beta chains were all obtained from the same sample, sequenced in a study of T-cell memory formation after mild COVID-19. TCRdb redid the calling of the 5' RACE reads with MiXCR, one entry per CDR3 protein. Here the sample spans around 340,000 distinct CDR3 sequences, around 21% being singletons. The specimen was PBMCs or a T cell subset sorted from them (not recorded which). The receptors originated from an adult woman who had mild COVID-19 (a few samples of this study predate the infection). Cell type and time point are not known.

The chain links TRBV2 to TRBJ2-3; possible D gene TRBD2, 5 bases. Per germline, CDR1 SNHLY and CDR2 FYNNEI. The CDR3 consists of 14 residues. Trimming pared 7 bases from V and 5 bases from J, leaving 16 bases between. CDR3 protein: CASTERYREDTQYF. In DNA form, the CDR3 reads TGTGCCAGCACCGAACGGTATCGGGAAGATACGCAGTATTTT. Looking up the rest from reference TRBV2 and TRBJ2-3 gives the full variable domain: EPEVTQTPSHQVTQMGQEVILRCVPISNHLYFYWYRQILGQKVEFLVSFYNNEISEKSEIFDDQFSVERPDGSNFTLKIRSTKLEDSAMYFCASTERYREDTQYFGPGTRLTVL.

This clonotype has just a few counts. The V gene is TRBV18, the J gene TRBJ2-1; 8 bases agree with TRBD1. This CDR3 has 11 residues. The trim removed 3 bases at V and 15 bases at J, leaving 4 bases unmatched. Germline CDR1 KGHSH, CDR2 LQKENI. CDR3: CASSPDRVRFF. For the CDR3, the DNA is TGTGCCAGCTCACCGGACAGGGTACGGTTCTTC.

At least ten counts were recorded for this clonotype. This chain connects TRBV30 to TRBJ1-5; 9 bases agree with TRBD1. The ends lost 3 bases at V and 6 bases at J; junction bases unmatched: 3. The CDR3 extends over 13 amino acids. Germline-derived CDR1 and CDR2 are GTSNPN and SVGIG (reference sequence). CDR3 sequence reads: CAWSRTGVQPQHF. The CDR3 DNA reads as TGTGCCTGGAGCAGGACAGGGGTTCAGCCCCAGCATTTT.

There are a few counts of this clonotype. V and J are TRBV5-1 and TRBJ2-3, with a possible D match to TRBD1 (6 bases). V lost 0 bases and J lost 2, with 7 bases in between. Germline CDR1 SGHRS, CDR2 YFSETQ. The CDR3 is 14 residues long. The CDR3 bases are TGCGCCAGCAGCTTGGAGGGGGTCACAGATACGCAGTATTTT. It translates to CASSLEGVTDTQYF.

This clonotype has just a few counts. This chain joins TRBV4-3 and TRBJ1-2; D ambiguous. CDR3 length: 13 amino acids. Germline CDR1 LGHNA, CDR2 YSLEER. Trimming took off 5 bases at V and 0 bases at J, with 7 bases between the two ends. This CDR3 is CASSAPSNYGYTF. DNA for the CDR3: TGCGCCAGCAGCGCCCCATCTAACTATGGCTACACCTTC.

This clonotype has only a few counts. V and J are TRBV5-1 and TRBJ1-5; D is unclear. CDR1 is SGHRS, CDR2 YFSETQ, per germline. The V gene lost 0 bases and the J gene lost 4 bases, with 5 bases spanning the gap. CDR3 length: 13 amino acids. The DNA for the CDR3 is TGCGCCAGCAGCTTGGCCATTAATCAGCCCCAGCATTTT. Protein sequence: CASSLAINQPQHF.

The CDR3 bases are TGTGCCAGCAGTTTTAGTAGCACCCTGTACAACACCATATATTTT. The encoded protein is CASSFSSTLYNTIYF. This rearrangement joins TRBV12-3 or TRBV12-4 to TRBJ1-3; D not resolved. The CDR3 length is 15 residues. Deletions cut 3 bases from V and 7 bases from J, with 16 bases between.

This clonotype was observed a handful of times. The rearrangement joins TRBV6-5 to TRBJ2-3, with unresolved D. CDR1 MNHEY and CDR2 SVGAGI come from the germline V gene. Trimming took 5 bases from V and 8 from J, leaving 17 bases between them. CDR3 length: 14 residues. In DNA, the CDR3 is TGTGCCAGCAGTGGGTCGGAGACCGCGCGTACGCAGTATTTT. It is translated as CASSGSETARTQYF.

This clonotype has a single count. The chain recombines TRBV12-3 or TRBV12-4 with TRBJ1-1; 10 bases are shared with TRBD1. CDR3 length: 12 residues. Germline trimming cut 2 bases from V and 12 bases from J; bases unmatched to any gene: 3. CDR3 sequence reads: CASSLRDRGSFF. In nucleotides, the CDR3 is TGTGCCAGCAGTTTAAGGGACAGGGGTTCTTTCTTT.

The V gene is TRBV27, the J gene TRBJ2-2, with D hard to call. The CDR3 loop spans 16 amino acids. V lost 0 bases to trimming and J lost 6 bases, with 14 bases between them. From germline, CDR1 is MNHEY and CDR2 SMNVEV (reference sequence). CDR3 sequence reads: CASSLSRIRLSGELFF. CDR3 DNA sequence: TGTGCCAGCAGTTTATCCAGGATAAGGTTGTCCGGGGAGCTGTTTTTT.

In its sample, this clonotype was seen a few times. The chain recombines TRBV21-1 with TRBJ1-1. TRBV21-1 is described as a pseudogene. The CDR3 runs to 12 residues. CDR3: CASRMWGTEAFF. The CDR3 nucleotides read TGTGCCAGCAGGATGTGGGGCACTGAAGCTTTCTTT.

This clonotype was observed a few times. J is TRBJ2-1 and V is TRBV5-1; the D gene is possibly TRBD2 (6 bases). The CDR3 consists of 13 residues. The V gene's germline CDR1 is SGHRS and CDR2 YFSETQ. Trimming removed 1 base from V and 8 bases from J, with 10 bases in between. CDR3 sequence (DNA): TGCGCCAGCAGCTTGAGCCCGGGGGATGAGCAGTTCTTC. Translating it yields CASSLSPGDEQFF.

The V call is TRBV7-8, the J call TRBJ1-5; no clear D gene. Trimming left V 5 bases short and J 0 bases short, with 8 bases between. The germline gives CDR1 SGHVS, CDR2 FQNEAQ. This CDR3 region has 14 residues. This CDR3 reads CASSQRDSNQPQHF. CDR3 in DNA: TGTGCCAGCAGCCAAAGAGATAGCAATCAGCCCCAGCATTTT.

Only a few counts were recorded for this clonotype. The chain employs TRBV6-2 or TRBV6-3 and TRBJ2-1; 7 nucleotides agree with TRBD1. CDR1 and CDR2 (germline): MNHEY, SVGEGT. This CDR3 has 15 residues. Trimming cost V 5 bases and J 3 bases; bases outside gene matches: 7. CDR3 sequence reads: CASSDPRQGYNEQFF. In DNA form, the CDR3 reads TGTGCCAGCAGTGACCCGAGACAGGGCTACAATGAGCAGTTCTTC.

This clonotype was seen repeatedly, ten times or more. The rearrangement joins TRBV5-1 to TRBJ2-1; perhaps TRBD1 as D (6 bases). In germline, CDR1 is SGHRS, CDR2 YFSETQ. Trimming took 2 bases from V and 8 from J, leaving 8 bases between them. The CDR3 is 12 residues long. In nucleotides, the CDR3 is TGCGCCAGCAGCTTACAGGGCGATGAGCAGTTCTTC. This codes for CASSLQGDEQFF.

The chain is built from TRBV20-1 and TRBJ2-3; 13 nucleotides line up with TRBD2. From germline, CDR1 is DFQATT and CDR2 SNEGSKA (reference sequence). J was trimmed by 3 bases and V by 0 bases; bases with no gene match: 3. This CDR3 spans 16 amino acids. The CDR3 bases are TGCAGTGCTAGAGACCCGGGACTAGCGGGAACAGATACGCAGTATTTT. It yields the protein CSARDPGLAGTDTQYF.

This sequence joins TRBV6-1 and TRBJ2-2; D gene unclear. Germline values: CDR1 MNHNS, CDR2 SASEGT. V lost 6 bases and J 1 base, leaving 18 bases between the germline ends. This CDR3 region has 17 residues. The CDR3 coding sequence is TGTGCCAGCAGCGCCCCTATTGGGTTACAGAACACCGGGGAGCTGTTTTTT. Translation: CASSAPIGLQNTGELFF.

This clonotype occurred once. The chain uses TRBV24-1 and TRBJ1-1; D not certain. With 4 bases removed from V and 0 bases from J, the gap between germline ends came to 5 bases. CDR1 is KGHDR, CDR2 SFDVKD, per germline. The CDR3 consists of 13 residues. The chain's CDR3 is CATSESLNTEAFF. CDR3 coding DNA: TGTGCCACCAGTGAGTCATTGAACACTGAAGCTTTCTTT.

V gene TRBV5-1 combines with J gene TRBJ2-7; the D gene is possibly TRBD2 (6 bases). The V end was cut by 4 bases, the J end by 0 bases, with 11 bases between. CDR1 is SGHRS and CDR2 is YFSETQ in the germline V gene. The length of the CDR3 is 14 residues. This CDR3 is CASSTGTYSYEQYF. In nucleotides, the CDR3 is TGCGCCAGCAGCACCGGGACTTACTCCTACGAGCAGTACTTC.

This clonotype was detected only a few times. The CDR3 coding sequence is TGTGCCAGCCTACCAGGTCCGGGACTTGATGGCTACACCTTC. Protein: CASLPGPGLDGYTF. J is TRBJ1-2 and V is TRBV7-3; a weak D match, TRBD1 (5 bases). The CDR3 is 14 amino acids. Deletions cut 8 bases from V and 6 bases from J, with 19 bases between. Germline loops: CDR1 SGHTA, CDR2 FQGTGA.

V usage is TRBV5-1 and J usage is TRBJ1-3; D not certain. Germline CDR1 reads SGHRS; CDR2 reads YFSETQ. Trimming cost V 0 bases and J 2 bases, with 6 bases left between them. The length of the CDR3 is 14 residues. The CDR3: CASSLDGTGNTIYF. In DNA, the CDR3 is TGCGCCAGCAGCTTGGACGGGACTGGAAACACCATATATTTT.

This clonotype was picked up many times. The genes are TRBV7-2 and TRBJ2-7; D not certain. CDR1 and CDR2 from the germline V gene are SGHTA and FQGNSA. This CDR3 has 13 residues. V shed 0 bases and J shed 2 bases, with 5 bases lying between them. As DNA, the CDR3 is TGTGCCAGCAGCTTAGCCTTCACCTACGAGCAGTACTTC. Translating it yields CASSLAFTYEQYF.

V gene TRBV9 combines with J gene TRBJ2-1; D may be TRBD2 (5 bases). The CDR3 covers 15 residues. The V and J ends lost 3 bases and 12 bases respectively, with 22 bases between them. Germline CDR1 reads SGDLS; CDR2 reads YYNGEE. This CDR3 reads CASSELGQNPSGQFF. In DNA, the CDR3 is TGTGCCAGCAGCGAACTAGGTCAAAACCCCTCCGGGCAGTTCTTC.

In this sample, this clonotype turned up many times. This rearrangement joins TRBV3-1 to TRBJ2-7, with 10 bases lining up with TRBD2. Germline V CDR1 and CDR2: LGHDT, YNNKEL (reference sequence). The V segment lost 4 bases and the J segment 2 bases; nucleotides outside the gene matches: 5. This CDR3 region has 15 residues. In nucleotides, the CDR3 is TGTGCCAGCAGCCCCGGGACTAGCGCTACCTACGAGCAGTACTTC. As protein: CASSPGTSATYEQYF.

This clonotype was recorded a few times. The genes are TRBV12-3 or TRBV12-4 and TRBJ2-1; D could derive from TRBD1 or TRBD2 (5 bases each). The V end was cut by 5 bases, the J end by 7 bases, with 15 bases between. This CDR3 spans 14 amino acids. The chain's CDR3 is CASSPDPRENEQFF. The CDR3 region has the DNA TGTGCCAGCAGTCCAGACCCCAGGGAGAATGAGCAGTTCTTC.

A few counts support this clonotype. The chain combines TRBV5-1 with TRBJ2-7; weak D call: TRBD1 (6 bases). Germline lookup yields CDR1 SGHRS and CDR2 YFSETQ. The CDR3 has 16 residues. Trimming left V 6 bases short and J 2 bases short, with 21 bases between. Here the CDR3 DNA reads TGCGCCAGCAACGAGAACCGGGACACGGGTGCCTACGAGCAGTACTTC. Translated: CASNENRDTGAYEQYF.

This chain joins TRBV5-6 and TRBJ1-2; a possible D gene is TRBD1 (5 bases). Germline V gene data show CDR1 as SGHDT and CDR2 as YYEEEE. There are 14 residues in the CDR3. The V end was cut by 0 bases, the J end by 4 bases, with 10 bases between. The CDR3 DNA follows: TGTGCCAGCAGCTTGGGCAGGGTAACCTATGGCTACACCTTC. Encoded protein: CASSLGRVTYGYTF.